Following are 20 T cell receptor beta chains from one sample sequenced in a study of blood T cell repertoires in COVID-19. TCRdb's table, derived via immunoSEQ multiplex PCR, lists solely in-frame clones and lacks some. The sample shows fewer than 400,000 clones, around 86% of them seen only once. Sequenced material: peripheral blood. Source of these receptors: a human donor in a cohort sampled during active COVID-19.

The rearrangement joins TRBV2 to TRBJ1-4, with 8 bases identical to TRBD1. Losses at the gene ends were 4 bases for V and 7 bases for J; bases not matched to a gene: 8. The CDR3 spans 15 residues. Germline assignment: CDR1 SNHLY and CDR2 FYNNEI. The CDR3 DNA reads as TGTGCCAGCAGTGGAGGACAGGGCCCCCTTGAAAAACTGTTTTTT. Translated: CASSGGQGPLEKLFF.

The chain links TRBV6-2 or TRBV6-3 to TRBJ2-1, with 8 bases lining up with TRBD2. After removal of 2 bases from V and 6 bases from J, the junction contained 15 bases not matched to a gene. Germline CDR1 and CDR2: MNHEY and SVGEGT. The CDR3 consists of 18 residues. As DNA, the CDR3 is TGTGCCAGCAGTTACCTCGGGGGGGGGCCGGAATGGGTCAATGAGCAGTTCTTC. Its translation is CASSYLGGGPEWVNEQFF.

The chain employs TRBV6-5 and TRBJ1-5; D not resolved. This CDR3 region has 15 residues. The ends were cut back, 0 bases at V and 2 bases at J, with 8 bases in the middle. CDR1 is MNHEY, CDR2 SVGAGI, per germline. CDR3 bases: TGTGCCAGCAGTTACTCAGCAGGCGGCAATCAGCCCCAGCATTTT. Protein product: CASSYSAGGNQPQHF.

The DNA for the CDR3 is TGTGCCAGCAGCTTCCCGGACTCAAGCTCTGGGGCCAACGTCCTGACTTTC. It encodes CASSFPDSSSGANVLTF. V gene TRBV7-9 combines with J gene TRBJ2-6, with D tentatively TRBD2 (5 bases). Germline values: CDR1 SEHNR, CDR2 FQNEAQ (reference sequence). Between the trimmed V and J ends, which lost 3 bases and 0 bases, there was a span of 12 bases. This CDR3 region has 17 residues.

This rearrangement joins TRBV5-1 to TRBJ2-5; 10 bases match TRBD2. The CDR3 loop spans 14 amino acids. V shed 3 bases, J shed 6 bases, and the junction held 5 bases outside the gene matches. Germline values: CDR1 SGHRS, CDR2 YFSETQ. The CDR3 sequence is CASSYSSGGKTQYF. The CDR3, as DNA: TGCGCCAGCAGCTATTCTAGCGGGGGTAAGACCCAGTACTTC.

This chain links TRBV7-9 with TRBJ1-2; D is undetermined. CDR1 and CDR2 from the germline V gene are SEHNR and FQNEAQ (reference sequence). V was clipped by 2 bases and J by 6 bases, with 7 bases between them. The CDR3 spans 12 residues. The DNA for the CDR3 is TGTGCCAGCAGCTTACTTTCGGATGGCTACACCTTC. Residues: CASSLLSDGYTF.

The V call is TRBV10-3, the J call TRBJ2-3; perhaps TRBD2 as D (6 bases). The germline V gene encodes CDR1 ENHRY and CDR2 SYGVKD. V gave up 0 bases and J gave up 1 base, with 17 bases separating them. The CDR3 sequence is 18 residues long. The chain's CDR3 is CAISESRPGDGGTDTQYF. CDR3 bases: TGTGCCATCAGTGAGTCCCGTCCGGGGGACGGGGGCACAGATACGCAGTATTTT.

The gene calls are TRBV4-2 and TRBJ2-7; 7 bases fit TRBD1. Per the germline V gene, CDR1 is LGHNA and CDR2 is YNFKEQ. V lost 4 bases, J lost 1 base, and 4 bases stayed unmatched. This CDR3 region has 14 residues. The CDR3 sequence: CASSLRDSSYEQYF. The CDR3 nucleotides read TGTGCCAGCAGCCTCCGGGACAGTTCCTACGAGCAGTACTTC.

CDR3 nucleotides: TGTGCCAGCAGCTCCCTTTCGGGAAGGGGGCCATCCTACGAGCAGTACTTC. This sequence encodes CASSSLSGRGPSYEQYF. The chain is built from TRBV5-6 and TRBJ2-7; TRBD1 agrees at 7 bases. Germline lookup yields CDR1 SGHDT and CDR2 YYEEEE. CDR3 length: 17 amino acids. Trimming took 3 bases from V and 1 from J; bases not matched to a gene: 13.

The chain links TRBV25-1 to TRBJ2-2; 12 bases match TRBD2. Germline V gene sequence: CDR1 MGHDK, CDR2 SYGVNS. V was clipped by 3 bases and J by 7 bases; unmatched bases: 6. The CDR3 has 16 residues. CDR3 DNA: TGTGCCAGCAGTGAGCTAACTAGCGGGGGGAGCGGGGAGCTGTTTTTT. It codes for CASSELTSGGSGELFF.

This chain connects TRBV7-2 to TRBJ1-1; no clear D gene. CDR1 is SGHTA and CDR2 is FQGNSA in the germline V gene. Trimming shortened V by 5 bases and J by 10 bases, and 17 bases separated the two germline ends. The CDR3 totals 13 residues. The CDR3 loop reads CASSTRVREPAFF. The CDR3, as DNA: TGTGCCAGCAGCACCCGGGTCCGGGAACCAGCTTTCTTT.

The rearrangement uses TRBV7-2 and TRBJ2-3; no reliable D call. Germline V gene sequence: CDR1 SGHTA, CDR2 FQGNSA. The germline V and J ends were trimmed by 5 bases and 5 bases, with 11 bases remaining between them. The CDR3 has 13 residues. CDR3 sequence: CASSPGPEDTQYF. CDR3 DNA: TGTGCCAGCAGCCCTGGGCCAGAAGATACGCAGTATTTT.

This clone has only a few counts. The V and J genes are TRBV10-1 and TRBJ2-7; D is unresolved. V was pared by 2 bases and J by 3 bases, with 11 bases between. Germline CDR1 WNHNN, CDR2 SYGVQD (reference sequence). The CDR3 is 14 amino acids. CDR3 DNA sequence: TGCGCCAGCAGTGAGACTCGTGACAACTACGAGCAGTACTTC. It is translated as CASSETRDNYEQYF.

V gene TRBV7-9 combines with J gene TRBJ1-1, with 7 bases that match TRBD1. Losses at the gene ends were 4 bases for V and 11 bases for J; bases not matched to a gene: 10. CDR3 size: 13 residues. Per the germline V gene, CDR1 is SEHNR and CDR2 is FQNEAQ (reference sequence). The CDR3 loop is CASSSWDRSAAFF. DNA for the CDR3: TGTGCCAGCAGCTCCTGGGACAGATCGGCTGCTTTCTTT.

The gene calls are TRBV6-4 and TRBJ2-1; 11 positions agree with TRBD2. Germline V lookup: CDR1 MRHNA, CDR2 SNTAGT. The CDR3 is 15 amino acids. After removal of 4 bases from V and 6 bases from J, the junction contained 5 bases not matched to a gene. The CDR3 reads CASSAGTSGFNEQFF. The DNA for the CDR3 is TGTGCCAGCAGTGCAGGGACTAGCGGCTTCAATGAGCAGTTCTTC.

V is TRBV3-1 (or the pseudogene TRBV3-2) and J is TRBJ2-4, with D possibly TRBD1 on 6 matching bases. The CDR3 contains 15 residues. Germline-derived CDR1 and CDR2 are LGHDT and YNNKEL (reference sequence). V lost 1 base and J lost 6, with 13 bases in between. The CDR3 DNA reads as TGTGCCAGCAGCCAAGGCTCGGGCAGGGGAAACATTCAGTACTTC. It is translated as CASSQGSGRGNIQYF.

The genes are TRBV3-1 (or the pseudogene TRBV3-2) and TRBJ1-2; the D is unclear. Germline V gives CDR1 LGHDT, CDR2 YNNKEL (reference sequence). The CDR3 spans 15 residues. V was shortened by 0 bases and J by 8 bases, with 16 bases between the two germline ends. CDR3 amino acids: CASSQESRAATGYTF. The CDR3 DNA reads TGTGCCAGCAGCCAAGAGTCGAGGGCGGCGACCGGCTACACCTTC.

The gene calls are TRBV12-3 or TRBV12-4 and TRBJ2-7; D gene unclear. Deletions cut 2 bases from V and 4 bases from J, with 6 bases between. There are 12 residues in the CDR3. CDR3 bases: TGTGCCAGCAGTTTATTCCTATACGAGCAGTACTTC. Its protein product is CASSLFLYEQYF.

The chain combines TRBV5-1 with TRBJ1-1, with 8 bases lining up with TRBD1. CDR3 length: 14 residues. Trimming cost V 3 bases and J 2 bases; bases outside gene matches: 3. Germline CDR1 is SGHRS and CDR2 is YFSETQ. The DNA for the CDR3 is TGCGCCAGCAGCTCCGCAGGGGGCAACACTGAAGCTTTCTTT. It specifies CASSSAGGNTEAFF.

The CDR3 protein is CAISETSGLSTDTQYF. CDR3 DNA: TGTGCCATCAGTGAGACTAGCGGGCTCTCAACAGATACGCAGTATTTT. V usage is TRBV10-3 and J usage is TRBJ2-3; the match to TRBD2 covers 9 bases. V lost 2 bases, J lost 3 bases, and 6 bases stayed unmatched. The CDR3 spans 16 residues. Germline CDR1 ENHRY, CDR2 SYGVKD.